What follows are 11 T cell receptor beta chains derived from one specimen sequenced in a study of T cell responses to AZD1222 COVID-19 vaccine. The assay was immunoSEQ multiplex PCR, and TCRdb's table has in-frame clones only and misses some. The repertoire consists of about 120,000 clones, with approximately 91% occurring once and the leading ten covering around 2.4%. The sample in question was peripheral blood, obtained on day 0 of AZD1222 vaccination. The receptor source for this set is an adult in good health.

This chain connects TRBV14 to TRBJ2-7; TRBD1 might be the D (6 bases). This CDR3 spans 15 amino acids. Germline CDR1 reads SGHDN; CDR2 reads FVKESK. Trimming took 4 bases from V and 2 from J, leaving 15 bases between them. CDR3 DNA: TGTGCCAGCAGCCTCAGGGGATCGCCCCCCTACGAGCAGTACTTC. Translation: CASSLRGSPPYEQYF.

This clone was recorded once. The chain recombines TRBV19 with TRBJ1-1; no clear D gene. V lost 7 bases to trimming and J lost 6 bases, with 15 bases between them. Germline V gene sequence: CDR1 LNHDA, CDR2 SQIVND (reference sequence). The CDR3 extends over 13 amino acids. The CDR3 nucleotides read TGTGCCAGTAAGTATACAGTCTCCTCTGAAGCTTTCTTT. Its protein product is CASKYTVSSEAFF.

The rearrangement uses TRBV6-5 and TRBJ1-5, with 8 bases aligning to TRBD1. This CDR3 has 15 residues. The V segment lost 6 bases and the J segment 3 bases; nucleotides outside the gene matches: 7. From germline, CDR1 is MNHEY and CDR2 SVGAGI. The CDR3 spells CASRQQDRDNQPQHF. The CDR3 region has the DNA TGTGCCAGCAGACAGCAGGACAGGGACAATCAGCCCCAGCATTTT.

The J gene is TRBJ1-6, the V gene TRBV10-3, with TRBD1 identical over 7 bases. CDR1 and CDR2 (germline): ENHRY, SYGVKD. V gave up 7 bases and J gave up 5 bases; unmatched junction bases: 5. CDR3 length: 14 residues. CDR3 sequence: CAIKGDSHNSPLHF. The CDR3 DNA reads as TGTGCCATCAAGGGGGACAGTCATAATTCACCCCTCCACTTT.

In this sample, this clone turned up once. The chain employs TRBV4-2 and TRBJ1-2; D may be TRBD1 (6 bases). Trimming cost V 1 base and J 4 bases, with 16 bases left between them. The CDR3 runs 16 residues. CDR1 and CDR2 from the germline V gene are LGHNA and YNFKEQ. The chain's CDR3 is CASSQVLGGAGYGYTF. The CDR3 DNA reads as TGTGCCAGCAGCCAAGTATTGGGGGGCGCGGGCTATGGCTACACCTTC.

The chain joins TRBV24-1 to TRBJ1-1; the match to TRBD1 covers 7 bases. After removal of 4 bases from V and 11 bases from J, the junction contained 12 bases not matched to a gene. The CDR3 consists of 14 residues. The V gene's germline CDR1 is KGHDR and CDR2 SFDVKD. DNA for the CDR3: TGTGCCACCAGTGAACCGGGACAGCACACACGGGCTTTCTTT. Translating it yields CATSEPGQHTRAFF.

This sequence joins TRBV28 and TRBJ2-1, with 7 bases identical to TRBD2. V lost 5 bases, J lost 6 bases, and 10 bases stayed unmatched. Germline CDR1 MDHEN, CDR2 SYDVKM. The CDR3 spans 15 residues. This CDR3 reads CASSPSGRPPNEQFF. The CDR3 coding sequence is TGTGCCAGCAGTCCTTCCGGGAGGCCCCCCAATGAGCAGTTCTTC.

Remarks on this clone: The junction does not match germline at one end; this may be a read error. The chain combines TRBV7-7 with TRBJ2-2; D uncertain. The CDR3 runs to 14 residues. Looked up from germline, CDR1 is SSHAT and CDR2 is FNYEAQ (reference sequence). This chain's CDR3 is CASSLEGPGGELFF. The CDR3 DNA follows: TGTGCTAGCAGCTTAGAAGGGCCGGGCGGGGAGCTGTTTTTT.

This clone was counted a single time. This chain links TRBV19 with TRBJ2-3; perhaps TRBD1 as D (6 bases). The CDR3 runs 16 residues. Trimming left V 1 base short and J 2 bases short, with 13 bases between. The germline gives CDR1 LNHDA, CDR2 SQIVND (reference sequence). The CDR3 sequence is CASSIGATGYTDTQYF. CDR3 nucleotides: TGTGCCAGTAGTATAGGGGCAACAGGGTACACAGATACGCAGTATTTT.

The V call is TRBV6-2 or TRBV6-3, the J call TRBJ1-5, with a possible D match to TRBD1 (6 bases). This CDR3 comprises 13 residues. Trimming cost V 4 bases and J 5 bases, with 9 bases left between them. Germline V gene data show CDR1 as MNHEY and CDR2 as SVGEGT. CDR3 in amino acids: CASSLNRDQPQHF. The CDR3 bases are TGTGCCAGCAGTTTAAACAGGGATCAGCCCCAGCATTTT.

The CDR3 is CASSVTGTSYNEQFF. In DNA, the CDR3 is TGTGCCAGCAGCGTAACAGGGACGTCCTACAATGAGCAGTTCTTC. This chain links TRBV9 with TRBJ2-1, with a tentative D call TRBD1 (6 bases). This CDR3 has 15 amino acids. Trimming took 1 base from V and 1 from J, leaving 9 bases between them. Germline V gives CDR1 SGDLS, CDR2 YYNGEE.